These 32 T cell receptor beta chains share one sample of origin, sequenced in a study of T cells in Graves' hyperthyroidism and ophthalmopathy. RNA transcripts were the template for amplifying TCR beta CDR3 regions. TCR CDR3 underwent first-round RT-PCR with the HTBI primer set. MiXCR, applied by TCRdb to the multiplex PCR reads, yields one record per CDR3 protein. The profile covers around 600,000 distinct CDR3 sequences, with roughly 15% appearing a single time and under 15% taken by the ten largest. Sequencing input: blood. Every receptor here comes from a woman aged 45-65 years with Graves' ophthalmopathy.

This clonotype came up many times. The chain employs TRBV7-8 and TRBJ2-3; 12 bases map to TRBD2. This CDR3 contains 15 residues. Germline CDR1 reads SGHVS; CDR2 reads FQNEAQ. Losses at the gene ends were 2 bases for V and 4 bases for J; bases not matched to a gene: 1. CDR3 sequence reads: CASSLRLAGADTQYF. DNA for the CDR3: TGTGCCAGCAGCTTAAGACTAGCGGGAGCAGATACGCAGTATTTT. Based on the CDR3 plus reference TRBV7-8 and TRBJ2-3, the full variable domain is GAGVSQSPRYKVAKRGQDVALRCDPISGHVSLFWYQQALGQGPEFLTYFQNEAQLDKSGLPSDRFFAERPEGSVSTLKIQRTQQEDSAVYLCASSLRLAGADTQYFGPGTRLTVL.

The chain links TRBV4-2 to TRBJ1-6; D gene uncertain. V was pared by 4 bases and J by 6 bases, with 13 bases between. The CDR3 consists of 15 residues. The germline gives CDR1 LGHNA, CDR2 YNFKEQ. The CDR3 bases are TGTGCCAGCAGCCCCTTGACACAGAGTAATTCACCCCTCCACTTT. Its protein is CASSPLTQSNSPLHF.

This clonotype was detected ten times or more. CDR3 coding DNA: TGCGCCAGCAGCTTGATACGGGGTGAAGACGAGCAGTACTTC. It is translated as CASSLIRGEDEQYF. The V call is TRBV5-1, the J call TRBJ2-7, with D possibly matching TRBD2 (5 bases). CDR1 and CDR2 from the germline V gene are SGHRS and YFSETQ. The CDR3 has 14 residues. Trimming shortened V by 1 base and J by 5 bases, and 13 bases separated the two germline ends. Filled out from reference TRBV5-1 and TRBJ2-7, the complete variable domain reads KAGVTQTPRYLIKTRGQQVTLSCSPISGHRSVSWYQQTPGQGLQFLFEYFSETQRNKGNFPGRFSGRQFSNSRSEMNVSTLELGDSALYLCASSLIRGEDEQYFGPGTRLTVT.

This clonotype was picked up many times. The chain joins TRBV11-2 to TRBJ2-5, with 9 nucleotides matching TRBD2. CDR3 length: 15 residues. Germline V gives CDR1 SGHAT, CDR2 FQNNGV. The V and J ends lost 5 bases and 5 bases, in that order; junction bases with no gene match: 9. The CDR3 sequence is CASSPAGLASETQYF. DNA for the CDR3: TGTGCCAGCAGCCCGGCGGGACTAGCAAGTGAGACCCAGTACTTC.

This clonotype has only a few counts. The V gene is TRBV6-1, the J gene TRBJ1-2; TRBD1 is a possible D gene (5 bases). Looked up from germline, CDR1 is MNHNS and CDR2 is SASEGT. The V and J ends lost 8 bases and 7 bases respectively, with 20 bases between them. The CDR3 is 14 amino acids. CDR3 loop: CASAVGGRVSGYTF. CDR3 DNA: TGTGCCAGCGCGGTAGGTGGCAGGGTGTCTGGCTACACCTTC.

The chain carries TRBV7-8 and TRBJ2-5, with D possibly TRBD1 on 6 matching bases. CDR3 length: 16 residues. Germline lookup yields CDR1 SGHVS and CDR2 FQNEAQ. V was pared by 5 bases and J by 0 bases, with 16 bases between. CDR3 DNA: TGTGCCAGCAGCCCCTACAGGGCTCAAAACCAAGAGACCCAGTACTTC. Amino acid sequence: CASSPYRAQNQETQYF.

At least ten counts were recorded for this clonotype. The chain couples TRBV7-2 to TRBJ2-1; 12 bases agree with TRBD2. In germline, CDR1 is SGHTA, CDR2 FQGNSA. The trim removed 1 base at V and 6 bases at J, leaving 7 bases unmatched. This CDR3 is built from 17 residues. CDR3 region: CASSLGSGTSGSNEQFF. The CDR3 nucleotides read TGTGCCAGCAGCTTAGGATCGGGGACTAGCGGGTCCAATGAGCAGTTCTTC.

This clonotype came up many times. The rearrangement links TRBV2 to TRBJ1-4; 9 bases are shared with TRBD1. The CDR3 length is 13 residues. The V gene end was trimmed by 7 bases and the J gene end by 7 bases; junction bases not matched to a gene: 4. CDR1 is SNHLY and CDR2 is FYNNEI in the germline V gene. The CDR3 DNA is TGTGCCAGCAATACAGGGGGCGGTGAAAAACTGTTTTTT. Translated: CASNTGGGEKLFF.

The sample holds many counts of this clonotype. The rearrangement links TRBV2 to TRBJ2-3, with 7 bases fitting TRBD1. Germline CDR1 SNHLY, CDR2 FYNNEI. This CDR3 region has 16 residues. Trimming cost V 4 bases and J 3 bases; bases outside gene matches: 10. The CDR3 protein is CASSAPPGQRTDTQYF. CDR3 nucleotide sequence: TGTGCCAGCAGTGCGCCCCCGGGACAGAGAACAGATACGCAGTATTTT.

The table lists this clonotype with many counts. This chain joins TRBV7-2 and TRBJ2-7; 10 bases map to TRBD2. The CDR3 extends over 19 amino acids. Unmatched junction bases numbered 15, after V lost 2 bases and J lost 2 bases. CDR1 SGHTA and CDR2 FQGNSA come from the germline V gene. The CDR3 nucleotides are TGTGCCAGCAGCTTAATGGCGGGGCGACTAGCGGGTCCGACCTACGAGCAGTACTTC. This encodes CASSLMAGRLAGPTYEQYF.

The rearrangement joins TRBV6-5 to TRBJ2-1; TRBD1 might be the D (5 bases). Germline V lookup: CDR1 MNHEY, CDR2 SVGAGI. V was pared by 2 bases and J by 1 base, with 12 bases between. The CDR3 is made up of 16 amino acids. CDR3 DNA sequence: TGTGCCAGCAGTTACGCCCAGGGTCGTTCCTACAATGAGCAGTTCTTC. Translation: CASSYAQGRSYNEQFF.

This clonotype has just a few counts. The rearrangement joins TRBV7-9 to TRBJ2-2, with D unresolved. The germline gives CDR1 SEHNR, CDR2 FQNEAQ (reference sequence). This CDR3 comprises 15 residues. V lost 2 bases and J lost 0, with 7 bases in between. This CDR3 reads CASSLFRANTGELFF. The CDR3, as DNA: TGTGCCAGCAGCTTATTTAGGGCGAACACCGGGGAGCTGTTTTTT.

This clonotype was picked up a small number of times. The DNA for the CDR3 is TGTGCCACCGAATGGGGGCTAGCGGGAGCCTCCACCGGGGAGCTGTTTTTT. The encoded protein is CATEWGLAGASTGELFF. The chain uses TRBV7-6 and TRBJ2-2; 10 nucleotides align to TRBD2. Germline loops: CDR1 SGHVS, CDR2 FNYEAQ. The CDR3 has 17 amino acids. V lost 10 bases and J lost 4; bases outside the gene matches: 15.

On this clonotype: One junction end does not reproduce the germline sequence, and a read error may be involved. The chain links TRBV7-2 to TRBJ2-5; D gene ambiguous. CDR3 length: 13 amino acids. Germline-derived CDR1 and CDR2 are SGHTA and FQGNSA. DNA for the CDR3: TGTGCCAGCAGCCAGACATGGCCAGAGGCCCAGTACTTC. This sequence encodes CASSQTWPEAQYF.

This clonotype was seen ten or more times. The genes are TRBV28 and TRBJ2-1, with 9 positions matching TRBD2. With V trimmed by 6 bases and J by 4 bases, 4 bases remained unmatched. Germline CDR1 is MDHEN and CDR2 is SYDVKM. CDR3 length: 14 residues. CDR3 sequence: CASSLGLAYNEQFF. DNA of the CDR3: TGTGCCAGCAGCTTGGGACTAGCTTACAATGAGCAGTTCTTC.

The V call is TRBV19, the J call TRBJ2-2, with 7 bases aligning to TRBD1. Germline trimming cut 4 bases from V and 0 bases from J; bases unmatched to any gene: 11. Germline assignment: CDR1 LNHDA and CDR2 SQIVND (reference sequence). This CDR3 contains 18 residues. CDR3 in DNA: TGTGCCAGTAGTAAACGACAGGGCACCTTCGCGAACACCGGGGAGCTGTTTTTT. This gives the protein CASSKRQGTFANTGELFF. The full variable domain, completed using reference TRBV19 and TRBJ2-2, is DGGITQSPKYLFRKEGQNVTLSCEQNLNHDAMYWYRQDPGQGLRLIYYSQIVNDFQKGDIAEGYSVSREKKESFPLTVTSAQKNPTAFYLCASSKRQGTFANTGELFFGEGSRLTVL.

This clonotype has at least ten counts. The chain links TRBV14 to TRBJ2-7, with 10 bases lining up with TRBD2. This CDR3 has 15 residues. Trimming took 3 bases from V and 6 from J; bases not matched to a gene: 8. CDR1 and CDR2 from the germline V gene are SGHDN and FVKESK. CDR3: CASSQPAGGPGEQYF. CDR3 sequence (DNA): TGTGCCAGCAGCCAGCCAGCGGGAGGGCCCGGCGAGCAGTACTTC.

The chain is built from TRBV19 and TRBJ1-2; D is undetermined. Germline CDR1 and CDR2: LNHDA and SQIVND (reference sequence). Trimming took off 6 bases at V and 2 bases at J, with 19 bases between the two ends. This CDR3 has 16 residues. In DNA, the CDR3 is TGTGCCAGTAGCCGCGAAATACAGAGACCAAACTATGGCTACACCTTC. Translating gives CASSREIQRPNYGYTF.

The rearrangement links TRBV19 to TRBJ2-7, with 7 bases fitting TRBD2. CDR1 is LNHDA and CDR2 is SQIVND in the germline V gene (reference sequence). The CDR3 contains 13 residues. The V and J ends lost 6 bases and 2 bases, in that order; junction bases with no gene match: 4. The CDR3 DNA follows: TGTGCCAGTAGCGGGAGGTCCGCCTACGAGCAGTACTTC. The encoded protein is CASSGRSAYEQYF.

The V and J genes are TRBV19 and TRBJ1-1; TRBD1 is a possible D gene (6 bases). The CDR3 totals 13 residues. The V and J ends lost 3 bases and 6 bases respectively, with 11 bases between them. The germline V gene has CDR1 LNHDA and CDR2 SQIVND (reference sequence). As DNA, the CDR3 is TGTGCCAGTAGTATCGAGGACAGATCTGAAGCTTTCTTT. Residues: CASSIEDRSEAFF.

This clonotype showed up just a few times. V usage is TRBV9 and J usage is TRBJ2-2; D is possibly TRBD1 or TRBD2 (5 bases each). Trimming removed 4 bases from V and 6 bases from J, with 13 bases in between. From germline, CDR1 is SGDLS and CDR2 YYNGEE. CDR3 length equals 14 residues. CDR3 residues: CASSRLVGAGELFF. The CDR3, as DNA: TGTGCCAGCAGCCGGTTAGTGGGGGCCGGGGAGCTGTTTTTT. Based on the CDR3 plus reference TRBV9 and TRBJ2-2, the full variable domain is DSGVTQTPKHLITATGQRVTLRCSPRSGDLSVYWYQQSLDQGLQFLIQYYNGEERAKGNILERFSAQQFPDLHSELNLSSLELGDSALYFCASSRLVGAGELFFGEGSRLTVL.

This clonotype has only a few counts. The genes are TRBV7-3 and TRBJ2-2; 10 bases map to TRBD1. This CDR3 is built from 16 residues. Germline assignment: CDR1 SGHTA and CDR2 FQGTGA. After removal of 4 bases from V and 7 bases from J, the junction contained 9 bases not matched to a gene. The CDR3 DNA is TGTGCCAGCAGCTCCATGACAGGGGGCCAGGGCGGGGAGCTGTTTTTT. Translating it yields CASSSMTGGQGGELFF.

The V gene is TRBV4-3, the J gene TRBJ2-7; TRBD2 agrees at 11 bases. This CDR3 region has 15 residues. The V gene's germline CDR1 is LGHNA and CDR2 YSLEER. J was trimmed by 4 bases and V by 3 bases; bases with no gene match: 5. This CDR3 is CASSQTGLADYEQYF. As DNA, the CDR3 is TGCGCCAGCAGCCAGACGGGACTAGCGGATTACGAGCAGTACTTC.

The CDR3 region has the DNA TGTGCCACCAGCCAAAGACTAGCGGGAGGGCACAATGAGCAGTTCTTC. Encoded protein: CATSQRLAGGHNEQFF. The V and J genes are TRBV15 and TRBJ2-1; TRBD2 matches at 14 bases. The CDR3 has 16 residues. Germline trimming cut 5 bases from V and 5 bases from J; bases unmatched to any gene: 5. Germline CDR1 and CDR2: LNHNV and YYDKDF (reference sequence).

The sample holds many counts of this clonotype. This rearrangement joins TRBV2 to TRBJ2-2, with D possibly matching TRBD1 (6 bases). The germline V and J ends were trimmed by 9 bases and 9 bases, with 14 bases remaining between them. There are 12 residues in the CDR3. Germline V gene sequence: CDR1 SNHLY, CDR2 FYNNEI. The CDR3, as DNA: TGTGCCAGTCAACAGGGTCCGTGGGAGCTGTTTTTT. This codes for CASQQGPWELFF.

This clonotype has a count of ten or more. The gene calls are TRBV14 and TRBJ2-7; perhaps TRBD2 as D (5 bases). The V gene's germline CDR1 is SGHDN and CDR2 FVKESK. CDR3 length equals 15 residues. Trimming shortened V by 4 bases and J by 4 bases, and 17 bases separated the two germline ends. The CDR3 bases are TGTGCCAGCAGCCCCCGGCTAGCAAGGAGATACGAGCAGTACTTC. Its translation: CASSPRLARRYEQYF.

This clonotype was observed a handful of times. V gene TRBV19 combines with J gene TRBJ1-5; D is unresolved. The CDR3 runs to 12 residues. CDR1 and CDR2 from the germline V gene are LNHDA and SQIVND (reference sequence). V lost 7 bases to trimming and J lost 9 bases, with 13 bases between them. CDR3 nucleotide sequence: TGTGCCAGTACCCGGGAAGAATTGCCCCAGCATTTT. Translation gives CASTREELPQHF.

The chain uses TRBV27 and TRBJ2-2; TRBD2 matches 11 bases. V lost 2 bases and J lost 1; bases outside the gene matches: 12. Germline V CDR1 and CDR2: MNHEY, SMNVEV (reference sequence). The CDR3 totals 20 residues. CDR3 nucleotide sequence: TGTGCCAGCAGTTTAGCTCCCTCCTTAGCGGGAGGGCGGAACACCGGGGAGCTGTTTTTT. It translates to CASSLAPSLAGGRNTGELFF.

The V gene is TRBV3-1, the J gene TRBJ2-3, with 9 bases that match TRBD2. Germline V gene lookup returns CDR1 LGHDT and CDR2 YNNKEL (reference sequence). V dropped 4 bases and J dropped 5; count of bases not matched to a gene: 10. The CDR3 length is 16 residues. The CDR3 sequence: CASSLEISGRIDTQYF. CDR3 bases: TGTGCCAGCAGCCTTGAGATTAGCGGGAGAATAGATACGCAGTATTTT.

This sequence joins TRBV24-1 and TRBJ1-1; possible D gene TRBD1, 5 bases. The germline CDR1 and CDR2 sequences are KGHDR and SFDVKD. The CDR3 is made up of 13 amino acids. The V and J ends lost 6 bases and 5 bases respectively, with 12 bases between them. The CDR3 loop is CATSSWGGTEAFF. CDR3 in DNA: TGTGCCACCAGTTCCTGGGGGGGGACTGAAGCTTTCTTT.

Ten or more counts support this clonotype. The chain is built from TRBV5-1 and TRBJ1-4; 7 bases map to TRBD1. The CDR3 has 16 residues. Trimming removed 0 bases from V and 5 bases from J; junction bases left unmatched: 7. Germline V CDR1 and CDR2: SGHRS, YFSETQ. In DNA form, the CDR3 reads TGCGCCAGCAGCTTGGGGACAGGCAACCAGAATGAAAAACTGTTTTTT. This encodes CASSLGTGNQNEKLFF.

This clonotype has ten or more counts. The CDR3 DNA reads TGTGCCAGCTCTCGTGGCGGGAGCTATGAGCAGTTCTTC. It specifies CASSRGGSYEQFF. The chain carries TRBV6-1 and TRBJ2-1, with 7 bases lining up with TRBD2. There are 13 residues in the CDR3. Germline CDR1 reads MNHNS; CDR2 reads SASEGT. V trimming: 8 bases; J trimming: 8 bases; junction bases outside the gene matches: 9.